The clone carrying this T cell receptor beta chain was seen many times. Authors of the study amplified TCR beta CDR3 regions from RNA transcripts. First-round RT-PCR with HTBI primers amplified the TCR CDR3 region. TCRdb used MiXCR to reprocess the multiplex PCR reads, holding one entry per CDR3 protein. The table has about 480,000 distinct CDR3 sequences, around a quarter seen once. The data derive from a study of T cells in Graves' hyperthyroidism and ophthalmopathy. Study as a whole: Blood from the periphery was taken at initial diagnosis, before any treatment.

Clinicians diagnosed patients from clinical symptoms, serum thyroxine and TRAb, thyroid ultrasound and orbital computed tomography. With 3 bases removed from V and 2 bases from J, the gap between germline ends came to 4 bases. CDR1 is SQVTM and CDR2 is ANQGSEA in the germline V gene. This CDR3 contains 11 residues. Source material: blood. This TCR was sampled from a young woman with Graves' ophthalmopathy. This chain uses TRBV29-1 with TRBJ1-1; D not resolved. The CDR3 coding sequence is TGCAGCGTTGACACCAACACTGAAGCTTTCTTT. Translated: CSVDTNTEAFF.